The subject of this entry is one T cell receptor (beta chain). TCRdb reprocessed the RT-PCR reads with MiXCR, giving one entry per CDR3 protein. The data show 410,000 or so distinct CDR3 sequences, under 20% seen once. The germline gives CDR1 ENHRY, CDR2 SYGVKD. The CDR3 runs 15 residues. Trimming left V 3 bases short and J 2 bases short, with 13 bases between. The data belong to a study of patients and donors after allogeneic stem cell transplantation. J is TRBJ1-2 and V is TRBV10-3; D is perhaps TRBD1 (6 bases). This clonotype was obtained from a human donor who was either an allogeneic HSCT recipient or a stem cell or donor lymphocyte infusion donor (not recorded which). It is not recorded whose cells these are; they may come from a transplant donor. Sample: blood, either unsorted or a sorted T cell fraction (not recorded which). CDR3 nucleotides: TGTGCCATCAGTGATGTAGGTGGACAGAACTATGGCTACACCTTC. Amino acid sequence: CAISDVGGQNYGYTF.